The 9 T cell receptor beta chains below all came from one sample that was sequenced in a study of CD8 T cells in ankylosing spondylitis. TCRdb called the 5' RACE reads again in MiXCR, with one record for every CDR3 protein. The sample lists a few hundred thousand distinct CDR3 sequences; 20% to 25% were seen once. The specimen sequenced was blood, either unsorted or a sorted T cell fraction (not recorded which). The receptors were gathered from a male donor with ankylosing spondylitis or in good health (not recorded which).

The J gene is TRBJ2-2, the V gene TRBV27; 9 bases match TRBD2. The CDR3 runs 13 residues. Germline V gene lookup returns CDR1 MNHEY and CDR2 SMNVEV (reference sequence). Trimming removed 7 bases from V and 7 bases from J; junction bases left unmatched: 4. CDR3 amino acids: CASTSGVSGELFF. Here the CDR3 DNA reads TGTGCCAGCACTAGCGGGGTTAGCGGGGAGCTGTTTTTT.

The chain uses TRBV20-1 and TRBJ1-1; D gene unclear. Germline V gives CDR1 DFQATT, CDR2 SNEGSKA (reference sequence). The CDR3 contains 14 residues. V was pared by 5 bases and J by 1 base, with 14 bases between. The CDR3 region has the DNA TGCAGTGCTGAAAGTACCTTGGAGAACACTGAAGCTTTCTTT. Its translation: CSAESTLENTEAFF.

The chain is built from TRBV4-1 and TRBJ1-5; 10 positions agree with TRBD1. CDR3 length equals 17 residues. Germline V gene lookup returns CDR1 MGHRA and CDR2 YSYEKL. The junction had 7 bases not matched to a gene; V was cut back by 2 bases and J by 3 bases. The CDR3 DNA sequence: TGCGCCAGCAGCCAAAGTCCCGGGACAGGGGCCAATCAGCCCCAGCATTTT. Its translation is CASSQSPGTGANQPQHF.

This clonotype was picked up a small number of times. The J gene is TRBJ2-3, the V gene TRBV7-3, with D maybe TRBD2 (8 bases). CDR3 size: 16 residues. V was pared by 2 bases and J by 5 bases, with 17 bases between. Germline V CDR1 and CDR2: SGHTA, FQGTGA. The CDR3, as DNA: TGTGCCAGCAGCTTACTCGGGGGGGCAGGGGGAGATACGCAGTATTTT. Its translation is CASSLLGGAGGDTQYF. Using reference TRBV7-3 and TRBJ2-3 for the parts outside the CDR3, the full variable domain is GAGVSQTPSNKVTEKGKYVELRCDPISGHTALYWYRQSLGQGPEFLIYFQGTGAADDSGLPNDRFFAVRPEGSVSTLKIQRTERGDSAVYLCASSLLGGAGGDTQYFGPGTRLTVL.

In this sample, this clonotype turned up a few times. The chain couples TRBV7-8 to TRBJ2-5, with 11 positions matching TRBD2. The CDR3 extends over 16 amino acids. V gave up 2 bases and J gave up 6 bases; unmatched junction bases: 8. Germline-derived CDR1 and CDR2 are SGHVS and FQNEAQ. The CDR3 sequence is CASSLLATSGEKTQYF. CDR3 nucleotide sequence: TGTGCCAGCAGCTTATTAGCGACTAGCGGGGAGAAGACCCAGTACTTC.

The rearrangement uses TRBV4-1 and TRBJ2-1, with 9 bases lining up with TRBD1. The CDR3 is 17 amino acids. The V and J ends lost 3 bases and 7 bases, in that order; junction bases with no gene match: 13. The germline V gene encodes CDR1 MGHRA and CDR2 YSYEKL. CDR3: CASSQDRGDVYFNEQFF. CDR3 DNA: TGCGCCAGCAGCCAGGACAGGGGAGACGTCTATTTTAATGAGCAGTTCTTC.

This rearrangement joins TRBV7-8 to TRBJ2-1, with 8 bases identical to TRBD1. The CDR3 runs to 15 residues. The V gene's germline CDR1 is SGHVS and CDR2 FQNEAQ. V dropped 2 bases and J dropped 5; count of bases not matched to a gene: 5. Written as DNA, the CDR3 is TGTGCCAGCAGCTTATTTGGACAGGGCAACAATGAGCAGTTCTTC. This translates into CASSLFGQGNNEQFF.

CDR3 nucleotides: TGTGCCAGCAGTTTCCTAGCGGGGACACCCACAGATACGCAGTATTTT. Protein sequence: CASSFLAGTPTDTQYF. The chain has TRBV12-3 or TRBV12-4 and TRBJ2-3, with 9 bases matching TRBD2. This CDR3 is 16 amino acids long. Germline trimming cut 3 bases from V and 2 bases from J; bases unmatched to any gene: 6.

The chain links TRBV7-2 to TRBJ2-3; 10 positions agree with TRBD2. With 3 bases clipped from V and 6 bases from J, the junction kept 6 bases outside the gene matches. Germline CDR1 SGHTA, CDR2 FQGNSA. This CDR3 has 15 residues. The CDR3 sequence: CASSLLAGVPDTQYF. In DNA, the CDR3 is TGTGCCAGCAGCTTGCTAGCGGGGGTGCCCGATACGCAGTATTTT.